The clone carrying this TCR beta chain was counted many times. Its antigen is unidentified. The time point: healthy volunteer bleed at 2 weeks. The study extracted total RNA from unfractionated whole blood. In the source study's methods: There were a median of approximately 100,000 TCRs per sample, with a range from roughly 20,000 to 700,000. TCRdb re-called the RACE reads with MiXCR, one entry per CDR3 protein. TCRdb assigned the V and J calls; the authors' analysis was not used. The data hold roughly 46,000 distinct CDR3 sequences, with roughly 4.1% observed a single time. This sample is part of a study of human T cells and chemical hapten exposure. Study context: From small differences in pooled library volume came most of the variation in per-sample TCR yields.

The CDR3 contains 14 residues. Germline V gene lookup returns CDR1 MNHNY and CDR2 SVGAGI (reference sequence). V was pared by 5 bases and J by 1 base, with 9 bases between. Broader study findings: TCRs exceeding 1 in 1000 frequency stayed unchanged with DPC sensitization.

Sequenced: whole blood. This chain joins TRBV6-6 and TRBJ1-5, with D hard to call. The source is a human donor in good health. Some clones in this sample may be carry-over from other donors' samples. The CDR3: CASSPPVSNQPQHF. The CDR3 nucleotides are TGTGCCAGCAGTCCGCCCGTCAGCAATCAGCCCCAGCATTTT.